This is a list of T cell receptor beta chains from one sample in a study of shared clonotypes between healthy human individuals. Produced via immunoSEQ multiplex PCR; TCRdb's table is partial and in-frame only. Of roughly 2 million clones in the sample, about 95% were seen once. Material: naive CD4+ T cells sorted from blood. The receptor set was obtained from a man aged 18-30 years in good health. Each CDR3 is given with its conserved first and last residue. A D gene is named only where the DNA matches it firmly. Size tells how often a clone was seen (once, few, many) or the class of an expanded clone, and some rows leave it out.

clone_size: .; j_call: TRBJ2-7; d_call: TRBD2; v_call: TRBV29-1; cdr3_aa: CSVERPAGGTSYEQYF; cdr3_nt: TGCAGCGTTGAACGTCCAGCGGGGGGTACCTCCTACGAGCAGTACTTC
clone_size: .; j_call: TRBJ2-7; d_call: TRBD1; v_call: TRBV7-9; cdr3_aa: CASSPQTGVEEQYF; cdr3_nt: TGTGCCAGCAGCCCGCAGACAGGGGTGGAGGAGCAGTACTTC
clone_size: .; j_call: TRBJ2-6; d_call: .; v_call: TRBV6-6; cdr3_aa: CATAAGAGGANVLTF; cdr3_nt: TGTGCCACCGCCGCGGGGGCGGGTGGGGCCAACGTCCTGACTTTC
clone_size: .; j_call: TRBJ1-2; d_call: .; v_call: TRBV6-1; cdr3_aa: CASSERGAPNYGYTF; cdr3_nt: TGTGCCAGCAGTGAAAGGGGGGCACCTAACTATGGCTACACCTTC
clone_size: .; j_call: TRBJ2-6; d_call: TRBD1; v_call: TRBV5-1; cdr3_aa: CASSPGQVLSGANVLTF; cdr3_nt: TGCGCCAGCAGCCCAGGACAGGTTCTCTCTGGGGCCAACGTCCTGACTTTC
clone_size: .; j_call: TRBJ2-2; d_call: .; v_call: TRBV4-1; cdr3_aa: CASSQDLPRNTGELFF; cdr3_nt: TGCGCCAGCAGCCAAGATCTTCCCAGGAACACCGGGGAGCTGTTTTTT
clone_size: .; j_call: TRBJ2-1; d_call: TRBD2; v_call: TRBV5-8; cdr3_aa: CASSPKAGDQWNEQFF; cdr3_nt: TGTGCCAGCAGCCCCAAAGCGGGAGACCAGTGGAATGAGCAGTTCTTC
clone_size: .; j_call: TRBJ1-3; d_call: .; v_call: TRBV6-1; cdr3_aa: CASSERWGGGNTIYF; cdr3_nt: TGTGCCAGCAGTGAAAGGTGGGGCGGTGGAAACACCATATATTTT
clone_size: .; j_call: TRBJ2-5; d_call: TRBD2; v_call: TRBV5-1; cdr3_aa: CASSRTSGRAAETQYF; cdr3_nt: TGCGCCAGCAGCCGGACTAGCGGGAGGGCCGCAGAGACCCAGTACTTC
clone_size: .; j_call: TRBJ1-3; d_call: .; v_call: TRBV6-1; cdr3_aa: CASSEASGNTIYF; cdr3_nt: TGTGCCAGCAGTGAAGCTTCTGGAAACACCATATATTTT
clone_size: .; j_call: TRBJ1-1; d_call: .; v_call: TRBV19; cdr3_aa: CASSILTVNTEAFF; cdr3_nt: TGTGCCAGTAGTATCCTCACAGTGAACACTGAAGCTTTCTTT
clone_size: .; j_call: TRBJ1-6; d_call: TRBD1; v_call: TRBV7-2; cdr3_aa: CASSPQGGPFFNSPLHF; cdr3_nt: TGTGCCAGCAGCCCCCAGGGGGGGCCCTTCTTTAATTCACCCCTCCACTTT
clone_size: .; j_call: TRBJ1-3; d_call: TRBD1; v_call: TRBV18; cdr3_aa: CASSPSEGAGNTIYF; cdr3_nt: TGTGCCAGCTCACCATCGGAGGGGGCAGGAAACACCATATATTTT
clone_size: once; j_call: TRBJ2-2; d_call: .; v_call: TRBV9; cdr3_aa: CASSVESRNTGELFF; cdr3_nt: TGTGCCAGCAGCGTAGAATCCAGGAACACCGGGGAGCTGTTTTTT
clone_size: .; j_call: TRBJ2-5; d_call: .; v_call: TRBV6-5; cdr3_aa: CAGSTGLPSETQYF; cdr3_nt: TGTGCCGGATCTACGGGACTCCCTAGCGAGACCCAGTACTTC
clone_size: .; j_call: TRBJ2-7; d_call: .; v_call: TRBV7-9; cdr3_aa: CASSTQGYSYEQYF; cdr3_nt: TGTGCCAGCAGTACCCAGGGTTACTCCTACGAGCAGTACTTC
clone_size: once; j_call: TRBJ2-3; d_call: .; v_call: TRBV5-1; cdr3_aa: CASSYLGTDTQYF; cdr3_nt: TGCGCCAGCAGCTACCTGGGCACAGATACGCAGTATTTT